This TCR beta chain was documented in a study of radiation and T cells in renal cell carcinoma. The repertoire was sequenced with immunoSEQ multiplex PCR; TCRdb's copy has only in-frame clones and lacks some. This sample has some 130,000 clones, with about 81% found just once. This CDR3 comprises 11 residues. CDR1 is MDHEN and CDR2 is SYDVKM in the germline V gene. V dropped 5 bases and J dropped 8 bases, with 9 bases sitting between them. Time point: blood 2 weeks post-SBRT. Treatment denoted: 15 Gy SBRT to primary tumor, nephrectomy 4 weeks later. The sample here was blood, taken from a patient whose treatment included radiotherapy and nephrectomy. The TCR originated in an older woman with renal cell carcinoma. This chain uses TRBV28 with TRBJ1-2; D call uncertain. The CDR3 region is CASSPNMGYTF. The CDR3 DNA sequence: TGTGCCAGCAGTCCAAACATGGGCTACACCTTC.